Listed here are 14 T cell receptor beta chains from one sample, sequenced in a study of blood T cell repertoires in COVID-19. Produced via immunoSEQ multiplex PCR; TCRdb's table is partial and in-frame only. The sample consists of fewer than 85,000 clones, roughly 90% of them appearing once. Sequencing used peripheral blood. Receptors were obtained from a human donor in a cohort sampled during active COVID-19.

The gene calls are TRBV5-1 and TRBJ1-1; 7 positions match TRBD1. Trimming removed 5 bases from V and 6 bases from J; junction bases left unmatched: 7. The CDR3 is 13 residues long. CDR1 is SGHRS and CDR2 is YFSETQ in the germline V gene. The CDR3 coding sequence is TGCGCCAGCAGTTCCGGGACAGACGCTGAAGCTTTCTTT. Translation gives CASSSGTDAEAFF. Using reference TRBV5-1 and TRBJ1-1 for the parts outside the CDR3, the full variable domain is KAGVTQTPRYLIKTRGQQVTLSCSPISGHRSVSWYQQTPGQGLQFLFEYFSETQRNKGNFPGRFSGRQFSNSRSEMNVSTLELGDSALYLCASSSGTDAEAFFGQGTRLTVV.

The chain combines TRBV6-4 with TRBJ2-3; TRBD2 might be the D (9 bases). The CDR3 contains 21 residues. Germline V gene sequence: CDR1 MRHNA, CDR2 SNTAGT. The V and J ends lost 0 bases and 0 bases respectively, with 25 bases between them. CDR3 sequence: CASSDSQGATSGGSSTDTQYF. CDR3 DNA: TGTGCCAGCAGTGACTCCCAGGGGGCGACTAGCGGAGGCTCTAGCACAGATACGCAGTATTTT.

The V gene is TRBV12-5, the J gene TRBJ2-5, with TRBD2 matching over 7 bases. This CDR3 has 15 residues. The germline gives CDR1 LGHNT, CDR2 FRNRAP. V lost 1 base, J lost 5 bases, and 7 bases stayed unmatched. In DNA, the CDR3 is TGTGCTAGTGGTTTGGGTTTTGGCGGGAGCGAGACCCAGTACTTC. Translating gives CASGLGFGGSETQYF.

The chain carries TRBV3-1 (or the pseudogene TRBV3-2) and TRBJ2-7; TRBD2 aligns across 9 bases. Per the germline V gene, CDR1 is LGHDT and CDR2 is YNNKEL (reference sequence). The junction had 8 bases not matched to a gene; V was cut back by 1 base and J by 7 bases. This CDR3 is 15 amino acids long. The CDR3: CASSQVAGGPFEQYF. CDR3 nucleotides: TGTGCCAGCAGCCAAGTCGCGGGAGGGCCGTTTGAGCAGTACTTC.

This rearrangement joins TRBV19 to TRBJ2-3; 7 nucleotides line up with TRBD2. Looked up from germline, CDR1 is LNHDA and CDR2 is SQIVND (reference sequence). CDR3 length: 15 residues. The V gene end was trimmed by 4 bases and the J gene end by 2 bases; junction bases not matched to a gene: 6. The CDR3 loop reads CASSTGTIFTDTQYF. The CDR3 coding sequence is TGTGCCAGTAGTACCGGGACTATTTTCACAGATACGCAGTATTTT.

As DNA, the CDR3 is TGTGCCAGCAGCTCGGCGGGGGTTTATGTGCAGTATTTT. This translates into CASSSAGVYVQYF. The chain couples TRBV7-9 to TRBJ2-3; 7 positions match TRBD2. The CDR3 spans 13 residues. V was clipped by 4 bases and J by 11 bases; unmatched bases: 9. The germline CDR1 and CDR2 sequences are SEHNR and FQNEAQ (reference sequence).

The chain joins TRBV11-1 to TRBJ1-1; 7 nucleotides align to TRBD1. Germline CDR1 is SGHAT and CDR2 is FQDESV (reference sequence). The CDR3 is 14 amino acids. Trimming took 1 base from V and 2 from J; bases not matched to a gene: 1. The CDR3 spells CASSLGTGNTEAFF. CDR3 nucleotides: TGTGCCAGCAGCTTAGGGACAGGAAACACTGAAGCTTTCTTT.

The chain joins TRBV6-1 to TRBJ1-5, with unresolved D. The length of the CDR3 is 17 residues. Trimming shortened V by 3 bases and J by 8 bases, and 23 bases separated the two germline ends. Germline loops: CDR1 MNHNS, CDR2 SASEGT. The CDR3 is CASSDRGSLRRLKPQHF. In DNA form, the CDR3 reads TGTGCCAGCAGTGATCGGGGAAGCCTGCGACGCCTTAAGCCCCAGCATTTT.

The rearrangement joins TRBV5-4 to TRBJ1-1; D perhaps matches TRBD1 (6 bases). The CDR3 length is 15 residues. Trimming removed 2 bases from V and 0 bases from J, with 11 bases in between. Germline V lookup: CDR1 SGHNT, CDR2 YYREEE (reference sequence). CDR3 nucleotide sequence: TGTGCCAGCAGCTTAGACAGGCAATTGAACACTGAAGCTTTCTTT. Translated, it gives CASSLDRQLNTEAFF.

The DNA of the CDR3 is TGTGCCAGCAAACGGGAGGATTTCGGGGATGAGCAGTTCTTC. Translating it yields CASKREDFGDEQFF. This rearrangement joins TRBV7-9 to TRBJ2-1, with TRBD2 matching over 7 bases. Germline CDR1 and CDR2: SEHNR and FQNEAQ (reference sequence). This CDR3 contains 14 residues. Trimming cost V 7 bases and J 8 bases; bases outside gene matches: 11.

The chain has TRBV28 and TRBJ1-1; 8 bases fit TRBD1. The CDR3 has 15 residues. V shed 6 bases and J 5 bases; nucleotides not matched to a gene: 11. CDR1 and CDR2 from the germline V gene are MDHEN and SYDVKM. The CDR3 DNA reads TGTGCCAGCAGCCCCCGGACAGGGTTATTGACTGAAGCTTTCTTT. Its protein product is CASSPRTGLLTEAFF. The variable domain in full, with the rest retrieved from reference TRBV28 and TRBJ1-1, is DVKVTQSSRYLVKRTGEKVFLECVQDMDHENMFWYRQDPGLGLRLIYFSYDVKMKEKGDIPEGYSVSREKKERFSLILESASTNQTSMYLCASSPRTGLLTEAFFGQGTRLTVV.

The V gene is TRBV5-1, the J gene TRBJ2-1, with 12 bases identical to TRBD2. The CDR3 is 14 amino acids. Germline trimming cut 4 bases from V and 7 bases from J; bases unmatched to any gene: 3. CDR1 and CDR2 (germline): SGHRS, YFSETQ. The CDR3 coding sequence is TGCGCCAGCAGCGCCGGACTAGCGGGGAATGAGCAGTTCTTC. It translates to CASSAGLAGNEQFF. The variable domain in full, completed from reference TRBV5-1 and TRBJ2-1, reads KAGVTQTPRYLIKTRGQQVTLSCSPISGHRSVSWYQQTPGQGLQFLFEYFSETQRNKGNFPGRFSGRQFSNSRSEMNVSTLELGDSALYLCASSAGLAGNEQFFGPGTRLTVL.

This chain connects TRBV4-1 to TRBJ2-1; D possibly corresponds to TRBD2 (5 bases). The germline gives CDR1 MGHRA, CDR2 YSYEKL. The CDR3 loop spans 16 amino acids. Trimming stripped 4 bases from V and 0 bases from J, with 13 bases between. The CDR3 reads CASSRAGLSSYNEQFF. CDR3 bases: TGCGCCAGCAGCCGGGCGGGCCTCAGCTCCTACAATGAGCAGTTCTTC.

The CDR3 here is CASGFVGGADTQYF. The CDR3 DNA sequence: TGTGCCAGCGGATTTGTCGGGGGGGCAGATACGCAGTATTTT. V usage is TRBV27 and J usage is TRBJ2-3, with 8 bases fitting TRBD2. The germline V gene has CDR1 MNHEY and CDR2 SMNVEV (reference sequence). The CDR3 contains 14 residues. The J segment lost 4 bases and the V segment lost 8 bases, leaving 8 bases of the junction unmatched.